These 27 T cell receptor beta chains originate from one sample sequenced in a study of spatial heterogeneity in lung cancer. Study-level results: One measure, the expanded intratumoral alpha and beta TCR count, tracked tumor mutation counts.

From the 5' RACE reads, TCRdb called clonotypes with MiXCR, one entry per CDR3 protein. The repertoire holds 2,600 or so distinct CDR3 sequences, with about 5.3% as singletons. Sample time point: sample taken at primary tumor resection. No antigen is known for these receptors. This material consisted of lung tumor tissue, taken at surgery. The receptors here all came from a male donor with early-stage non-small cell lung cancer.

This clonotype is categorized as medium-sized. The chain carries TRBV10-3 and TRBJ2-3; TRBD2 is a possible D gene (6 bases). The germline V and J ends were trimmed by 3 bases and 5 bases, with 18 bases remaining between them. The germline V gene has CDR1 ENHRY and CDR2 SYGVKD. This CDR3 comprises 16 residues. CDR3 sequence reads: CAISDPTRGKGDTQYF. As DNA, the CDR3 is TGTGCCATCAGTGACCCGACTAGAGGGAAAGGAGATACGCAGTATTTT.

By share, this clonotype ranks as medium-sized (0.01 to 0.1%). The gene calls are TRBV20-1 and TRBJ2-2; a weak D match, TRBD2 (7 bases). Germline CDR1 DFQATT, CDR2 SNEGSKA (reference sequence). The CDR3 loop spans 16 amino acids. The CDR3 nucleotides are TGCAGCGCGGCCCCCGCGGGGGCCCTAAACACCGGGGAGCTGTTTTTT. It encodes CSAAPAGALNTGELFF.

This clonotype is large. The rearrangement links TRBV20-1 to TRBJ2-1; D gene uncertain. The CDR3 is 12 amino acids. Germline loops: CDR1 DFQATT, CDR2 SNEGSKA (reference sequence). The germline V and J ends were trimmed by 1 base and 8 bases, with 9 bases remaining between them. This chain's CDR3 is CSARGNNYEQFF. CDR3 in DNA: TGCAGTGCTAGAGGTAACAACTATGAGCAGTTCTTC.

In this sample, this clonotype turned up a few times. The chain employs TRBV5-1 and TRBJ2-5, with 9 nucleotides matching TRBD1. The CDR3 consists of 16 residues. The ends lost 1 base at V and 1 base at J; junction bases unmatched: 5. Looked up from germline, CDR1 is SGHRS and CDR2 is YFSETQ. Written as DNA, the CDR3 is TGCGCCAGCAGCTTGTCGAGGACAGGGGTCCAAGAGACCCAGTACTTC. It encodes CASSLSRTGVQETQYF. Filled out from reference TRBV5-1 and TRBJ2-5, the complete variable domain reads KAGVTQTPRYLIKTRGQQVTLSCSPISGHRSVSWYQQTPGQGLQFLFEYFSETQRNKGNFPGRFSGRQFSNSRSEMNVSTLELGDSALYLCASSLSRTGVQETQYFGPGTRLLVL.

This clonotype was counted at least ten times. This chain joins TRBV20-1 and TRBJ2-5; TRBD1 or TRBD2 may be the D gene (5 bases each). This CDR3 is built from 16 residues. Germline CDR1 reads DFQATT; CDR2 reads SNEGSKA (reference sequence). With 3 bases removed from V and 0 bases from J, the gap between germline ends came to 17 bases. CDR3 residues: CSARGQRGTYQETQYF. CDR3 in DNA: TGCAGTGCTAGGGGGCAAAGAGGGACCTACCAAGAGACCCAGTACTTC.

About this clonotype: A much larger clone lies a single base off, so this may be a read error. No conserved phenylalanine or tryptophan ends this CDR3, so it is likely a read error. The rearrangement uses TRBV29-1 and TRBJ2-5; the D gene could be TRBD1 or TRBD2 (5 bases each). The germline V and J ends were trimmed by 7 bases and 4 bases, with 13 bases remaining between them. Germline CDR1 SQVTM, CDR2 ANQGSEA. The CDR3 has 12 amino acids. The CDR3 loop reads CSATLGGETQYS. The CDR3 nucleotides are TGCAGCGCAACCCTTGGGGGAGAGACCCAGTACTCC.

This clonotype is medium-sized within its sample. The chain has TRBV7-2 and TRBJ2-1; D remains unclear. The V gene lost 5 bases and the J gene lost 12 bases, with 17 bases spanning the gap. This CDR3 is 13 amino acids long. The V gene's germline CDR1 is SGHTA and CDR2 FQGNSA. DNA of the CDR3: TGTGCCAGCAGCGGTCAACCGGGCTTCGGGCAGTTCTTC. This encodes CASSGQPGFGQFF.

By frequency in the sample, this clonotype is medium-sized. V and J are TRBV12-5 and TRBJ1-5; tentative D call: TRBD1 (5 bases). Per the germline V gene, CDR1 is LGHNT and CDR2 is FRNRAP. The CDR3 extends over 18 amino acids. The ends were cut back, 2 bases at V and 0 bases at J, with 17 bases in the middle. The CDR3 here is CASGLYGANLNSNQPQHF. CDR3 DNA: TGTGCTAGTGGTTTGTACGGGGCGAATCTAAATAGCAATCAGCCCCAGCATTTT. The variable domain in full, with the rest retrieved from reference TRBV12-5 and TRBJ1-5, is DARVTQTPRHKVTEMGQEVTMRCQPILGHNTVFWYRQTMMQGLELLAYFRNRAPLDDSGMPKDRFSAEMPDATLATLKIQPSEPRDSAVYFCASGLYGANLNSNQPQHFGDGTRLSIL.

This clonotype is judged large. J is TRBJ1-1 and V is TRBV20-1; no clear D. This CDR3 is built from 14 residues. Germline CDR1 is DFQATT and CDR2 is SNEGSKA (reference sequence). Trimming left V 1 base short and J 0 bases short, with 9 bases between. The DNA for the CDR3 is TGCAGTGCTAGAGTTCCAGGTATGAACACTGAAGCTTTCTTT. Translating gives CSARVPGMNTEAFF.

By share of the sample, this clonotype is medium-sized. The rearrangement uses TRBV10-3 and TRBJ2-3; D might be TRBD1 (6 bases). Germline assignment: CDR1 ENHRY and CDR2 SYGVKD. The CDR3 has 14 amino acids. V dropped 6 bases and J dropped 3 bases, with 13 bases sitting between them. CDR3 bases: TGTGCCATCAGGCGTGGGCAGGGGACAGATACGCAGTATTTT. As protein: CAIRRGQGTDTQYF.

Within the sample, this clonotype is medium-sized. The chain links TRBV5-1 to TRBJ2-5; TRBD2 agrees at 9 bases. CDR1 is SGHRS and CDR2 is YFSETQ in the germline V gene. The CDR3 contains 17 residues. V shed 0 bases and J 2 bases; nucleotides not matched to a gene: 8. CDR3 region: CASSLVVGLAVQETQYF. For the CDR3, the DNA is TGCGCCAGCAGCTTGGTTGTGGGACTAGCCGTTCAAGAGACCCAGTACTTC.

Relative to its sample, this clonotype is medium-sized. J is TRBJ2-5 and V is TRBV7-8, with TRBD2 matching 12 bases. The V and J ends lost 1 base and 5 bases, in that order; junction bases with no gene match: 5. The CDR3 covers 16 residues. Germline V CDR1 and CDR2: SGHVS, FQNEAQ. CDR3 residues: CASSLESTSGSETQYF. CDR3 in DNA: TGTGCCAGCAGCTTAGAGTCGACTAGCGGGAGTGAGACCCAGTACTTC.

V gene TRBV7-9 combines with J gene TRBJ1-2; 10 bases are a match to TRBD1. J gave up 6 bases and V 4 bases, and 2 bases lay outside the gene matches. The CDR3 length is 13 residues. Germline V lookup: CDR1 SEHNR, CDR2 FQNEAQ (reference sequence). The CDR3 DNA is TGTGCCAGCAGCTCTGGGACAGGGGATGGCTACACCTTC. Translating gives CASSSGTGDGYTF.

By share, this clonotype ranks as medium-sized. The CDR3 region is CASSPTSGSWETQYF. In DNA, the CDR3 is TGTGCCAGCAGCCCGACTAGCGGGAGTTGGGAGACCCAGTACTTC. This chain connects TRBV7-2 to TRBJ2-5; 12 bases match TRBD2. Germline-derived CDR1 and CDR2 are SGHTA and FQGNSA. J gave up 5 bases and V 5 bases, and 6 bases lay outside the gene matches. CDR3 length: 15 residues.

This clonotype is deemed medium-sized. Mismatch with germline at one junction end may stem from a read error. Here the CDR3 reads CSATLGGSF. The CDR3 DNA reads as TGCAGTGCCACTCTAGGAGGCTCCTTT. The V gene is TRBV20-1, the J gene TRBJ1-4, with D uncertain. Germline lookup yields CDR1 DFQATT and CDR2 SNEGSKA (reference sequence). The CDR3 length is 9 residues.

This clonotype was observed a handful of times. This rearrangement joins TRBV12-3 or TRBV12-4 to TRBJ2-6, with D perhaps matching TRBD1 (6 bases). V was clipped by 5 bases and J by 4 bases, with 15 bases between them. This CDR3 has 16 residues. The CDR3 DNA sequence: TGTGCCAGCAGTAGGACTGGGGGCTCGGGGGCCAACGTCCTGACTTTC. It is translated as CASSRTGGSGANVLTF.

This clonotype is labeled as medium-sized (0.01 to 0.1%). The chain couples TRBV5-4 to TRBJ2-3, with 11 positions matching TRBD2. With 0 bases clipped from V and 4 bases from J, the junction kept 4 bases outside the gene matches. Germline CDR1 SGHNT, CDR2 YYREEE (reference sequence). The CDR3 sequence is 16 residues long. CDR3 sequence: CASSLGASGRSDTQYF. The DNA of the CDR3 is TGTGCCAGCAGCTTGGGCGCTAGCGGGAGGTCAGATACGCAGTATTTT.

Within the sample, this clonotype is medium-sized. The CDR3 region has the DNA TGTGCCAGCAGCCTTGGGGGTGAAGCTTTCTTT. As protein: CASSLGGEAFF. V usage is TRBV6-5 and J usage is TRBJ1-1; D may be TRBD1 (5 bases). The CDR3 extends over 11 amino acids. V was pared by 6 bases and J by 7 bases, with 9 bases between. Germline CDR1 MNHEY, CDR2 SVGAGI.

This clonotype was counted a few times. The chain has TRBV20-1 and TRBJ2-1; D remains unclear. Germline assignment: CDR1 DFQATT and CDR2 SNEGSKA (reference sequence). CDR3 size: 10 residues. V was clipped by 7 bases and J by 7 bases, with 8 bases between them. CDR3 nucleotide sequence: TGCAGTGTGTCGAGGAATGAGCAGTTCTTC. This encodes CSVSRNEQFF.

Judged by abundance, this clonotype is medium-sized. The gene calls are TRBV11-3 and TRBJ2-3, with a tentative D call TRBD2 (6 bases). The V and J ends lost 5 bases and 2 bases respectively, with 14 bases between them. The germline gives CDR1 SGHNT, CDR2 YENEEA. The CDR3 is made up of 15 amino acids. In DNA, the CDR3 is TGTGCCAGCAGCCAGTATAGCGGAAACACAGATACGCAGTATTTT. This codes for CASSQYSGNTDTQYF.

Sample share makes this clonotype medium-sized. The chain carries TRBV12-3 or TRBV12-4 and TRBJ1-2, with D maybe TRBD1 (6 bases). This CDR3 spans 12 amino acids. The V and J ends lost 4 bases and 8 bases respectively, with 11 bases between them. The DNA of the CDR3 is TGTGCCAGCAGTTCTACAGGGTTCGGCTACACCTTC. Protein product: CASSSTGFGYTF.

This clonotype was detected ten times or more. This CDR3 is CSVDSKETQYF. CDR3 DNA sequence: TGCAGCGTTGACAGCAAAGAGACCCAGTACTTC. This chain joins TRBV29-1 and TRBJ2-5; D remains ambiguous. The germline V and J ends were trimmed by 3 bases and 3 bases, with 5 bases remaining between them. The CDR3 length is 11 residues. CDR1 SQVTM and CDR2 ANQGSEA come from the germline V gene.

There are a few counts of this clonotype. The chain carries TRBV7-8 and TRBJ2-4, with 7 positions matching TRBD1. The V gene end was trimmed by 5 bases and the J gene end by 6 bases; junction bases not matched to a gene: 10. Germline CDR1 reads SGHVS; CDR2 reads FQNEAQ. This CDR3 spans 15 amino acids. The CDR3 is CASSRRQGSGNIQYF. In DNA, the CDR3 is TGTGCCAGCAGCCGAAGACAGGGTTCGGGAAACATTCAGTACTTC.

This clonotype is labeled medium-sized. The genes are TRBV7-6 and TRBJ2-1; D remains ambiguous. The CDR3 consists of 14 residues. Germline CDR1 SGHVS, CDR2 FNYEAQ. The V and J ends lost 6 bases and 7 bases respectively, with 16 bases between them. CDR3 in amino acids: CASSSGPPWNEQFF. As DNA, the CDR3 is TGTGCCAGCAGTTCCGGACCACCCTGGAATGAGCAGTTCTTC.

This clonotype is medium-sized (0.01 to 0.1%) in the sample. Here the CDR3 reads CATSRENTQRFAGANVLTF. In DNA, the CDR3 is TGTGCCACCAGCAGAGAGAATACCCAGAGGTTCGCTGGGGCCAACGTCCTGACTTTC. The chain links TRBV15 to TRBJ2-6; no clear D. The germline CDR1 and CDR2 sequences are LNHNV and YYDKDF (reference sequence). The CDR3 has 19 amino acids. The germline V and J ends were trimmed by 0 bases and 2 bases, with 17 bases remaining between them.

The rearrangement links TRBV19 to TRBJ2-5; D gene ambiguous. CDR1 is LNHDA and CDR2 is SQIVND in the germline V gene (reference sequence). This CDR3 is 14 amino acids long. The V end was cut by 5 bases, the J end by 5 bases, with 15 bases between. The CDR3 DNA follows: TGTGCCAGTAGTCCTGAAGGTAGTGTTGAGACCCAGTACTTC. It codes for CASSPEGSVETQYF.

This clonotype is deemed medium-sized. The V and J genes are TRBV20-1 and TRBJ1-5; 7 nucleotides agree with TRBD1. This CDR3 spans 14 amino acids. V trimming: 1 base; J trimming: 3 bases; junction bases outside the gene matches: 3. CDR1 is DFQATT, CDR2 SNEGSKA, per germline (reference sequence). CDR3 amino acids: CSARVQGFNQPQHF. For the CDR3, the DNA is TGCAGTGCTAGAGTACAGGGGTTCAATCAGCCCCAGCATTTT.